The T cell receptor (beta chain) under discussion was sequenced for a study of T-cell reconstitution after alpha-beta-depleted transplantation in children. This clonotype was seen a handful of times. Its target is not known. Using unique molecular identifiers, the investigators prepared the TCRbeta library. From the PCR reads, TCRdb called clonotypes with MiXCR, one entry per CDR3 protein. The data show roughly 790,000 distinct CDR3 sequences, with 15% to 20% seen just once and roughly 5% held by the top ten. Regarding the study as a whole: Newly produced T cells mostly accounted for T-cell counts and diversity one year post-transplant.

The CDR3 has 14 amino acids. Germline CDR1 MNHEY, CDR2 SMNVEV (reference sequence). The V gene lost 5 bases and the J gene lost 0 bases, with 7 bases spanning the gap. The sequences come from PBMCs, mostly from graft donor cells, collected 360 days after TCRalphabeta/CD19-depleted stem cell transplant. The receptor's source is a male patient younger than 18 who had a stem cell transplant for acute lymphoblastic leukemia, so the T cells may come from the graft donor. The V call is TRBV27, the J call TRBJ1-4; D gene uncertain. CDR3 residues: CASSVFPTNEKLFF. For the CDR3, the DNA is TGTGCCAGCAGTGTATTCCCAACTAATGAAAAACTGTTTTTT.